The 27 T cell receptor beta chains given below trace back to one sample, sequenced in a study of blood T cell repertoires in COVID-19. TCRdb keeps only in-frame clones here, not all; method: immunoSEQ multiplex PCR. The table has about 290,000 clones, under 90% seen once. The specimen was peripheral blood. The source is a woman under 40 with COVID-19, enrolled during active disease.

The chain is built from TRBV6-2 or TRBV6-3 and TRBJ2-5; 9 bases line up with TRBD2. Germline assignment: CDR1 MNHEY and CDR2 SVGEGT. The CDR3 extends over 17 amino acids. The V segment lost 5 bases and the J segment 5 bases; nucleotides outside the gene matches: 15. The CDR3 DNA reads as TGTGCCAGCAGTCCGATGGGCGAGCGGGGGGAGGCGGAGACCCAGTACTTC. It yields the protein CASSPMGERGEAETQYF.

V is TRBV11-1 and J is TRBJ2-7, with D possibly TRBD2 on 5 matching bases. Trimming stripped 5 bases from V and 3 bases from J, with 11 bases between. This CDR3 contains 13 residues. Germline values: CDR1 SGHAT, CDR2 FQDESV (reference sequence). The CDR3 nucleotides read TGTGCCAGCAGCACGATTACTAGCTACGAGCAGTACTTC. This codes for CASSTITSYEQYF.

This clone has just a few counts. The chain couples TRBV5-4 to TRBJ2-2; 9 bases line up with TRBD2. Trimming at V came to 4 bases and at J to 8 bases, leaving 9 bases not matched to a gene. The CDR3 spans 15 residues. Germline CDR1 is SGHNT and CDR2 is YYREEE (reference sequence). The CDR3 coding sequence is TGTGCCAGCAGCCGGTGGGCTAGCGGGGAAGGGGAGCTGTTTTTT. The encoded protein is CASSRWASGEGELFF.

This clone appeared once. This chain joins TRBV10-2 and TRBJ1-5, with D maybe TRBD1 (5 bases). This CDR3 spans 14 amino acids. Between the trimmed V and J ends, which lost 5 bases and 0 bases, there was a span of 8 bases. The germline gives CDR1 WSHSY, CDR2 SAAADI. CDR3 bases: TGCGCCAGCAGTTACAGGTCTAGCAATCAGCCCCAGCATTTT. Translating it yields CASSYRSSNQPQHF.

This clone was picked up one time. The chain combines TRBV11-2 with TRBJ2-2; D is ambiguous. Germline loops: CDR1 SGHAT, CDR2 FQNNGV. This CDR3 spans 12 amino acids. V was shortened by 3 bases and J by 9 bases, with 8 bases between the two germline ends. The CDR3 sequence: CASSLSSRELFF. As DNA, the CDR3 is TGTGCCAGCAGCTTGTCCTCTCGGGAGCTGTTTTTT.

The chain is built from TRBV24-1 and TRBJ2-7; D gene unclear. This CDR3 is 16 amino acids long. Trimming took off 0 bases at V and 6 bases at J, with 17 bases between the two ends. Germline CDR1 KGHDR, CDR2 SFDVKD. The CDR3 region is CATSDLHPTPASEQYF. Written as DNA, the CDR3 is TGTGCCACCAGTGATTTGCACCCTACCCCCGCGAGCGAGCAGTACTTC.

The chain recombines TRBV5-1 with TRBJ2-7, with TRBD1 matching 9 bases. Losses at the gene ends were 1 base for V and 4 bases for J; bases not matched to a gene: 3. The CDR3 covers 14 residues. CDR1 is SGHRS, CDR2 YFSETQ, per germline. CDR3 amino acids: CASSLTGGNYEQYF. CDR3 coding DNA: TGCGCCAGCAGCTTGACAGGGGGCAATTACGAGCAGTACTTC.

The rearrangement uses TRBV5-1 and TRBJ2-1; TRBD2 matches 9 bases. Germline V gene lookup returns CDR1 SGHRS and CDR2 YFSETQ. Trimming cost V 3 bases and J 5 bases; bases outside gene matches: 12. This CDR3 has 17 amino acids. CDR3 DNA: TGCGCCAGCAGCTCGTCCCGAGATAGCGGGAGTAACAATGAGCAGTTCTTC. It encodes CASSSSRDSGSNNEQFF.

This chain uses TRBV3-1 (or the pseudogene TRBV3-2) with TRBJ1-2; the D gene is possibly TRBD1 (5 bases). This CDR3 comprises 13 residues. Trimming cost V 4 bases and J 5 bases, with 11 bases left between them. The germline V gene encodes CDR1 LGHDT and CDR2 YNNKEL (reference sequence). CDR3 region: CASSPPGGYGYTF. In DNA, the CDR3 is TGTGCCAGCAGCCCCCCGGGGGGGTATGGCTACACCTTC.

The genes are TRBV4-1 and TRBJ1-1; D gene unclear. CDR3 length: 14 residues. Germline V gives CDR1 MGHRA, CDR2 YSYEKL. Trimming removed 3 bases at V and 6 bases at J, with 14 bases between. The CDR3 is CASSQGSGLSEAFF. CDR3 DNA sequence: TGCGCCAGCAGCCAGGGGAGTGGGTTATCTGAAGCTTTCTTT.

The V gene is TRBV6-5, the J gene TRBJ1-3; the match to TRBD1 covers 8 bases. This CDR3 contains 14 residues. V gave up 10 bases and J gave up 4 bases; unmatched junction bases: 9. Per germline, CDR1 MNHEY and CDR2 SVGAGI. The CDR3 spells CATWTGKRGNTIYF. The CDR3 coding sequence is TGTGCCACTTGGACAGGGAAGAGGGGAAACACCATATATTTT.

This chain connects TRBV13 to TRBJ1-5; D unresolved. This CDR3 has 12 amino acids. Germline V gene sequence: CDR1 PRHDT, CDR2 FYEKMQ (reference sequence). With 5 bases removed from V and 3 bases from J, the gap between germline ends came to 5 bases. The CDR3 reads CASSLLNQPQHF. Written as DNA, the CDR3 is TGTGCCAGCAGCCTACTCAATCAGCCCCAGCATTTT.

The chain recombines TRBV11-3 with TRBJ2-7, with TRBD1 as a possible D gene (6 bases). V lost 1 base to trimming and J lost 3 bases, with 13 bases between them. Germline V gene sequence: CDR1 SGHNT, CDR2 YENEEA. The CDR3 extends over 15 amino acids. CDR3 protein: CASSLGAGANYEQYF. The CDR3 DNA reads TGTGCCAGCAGCTTAGGGGCAGGGGCCAACTACGAGCAGTACTTC.

The chain is built from TRBV29-1 and TRBJ1-2; no firm D call. V was pared by 6 bases and J by 2 bases, with 10 bases between. The CDR3 has 12 residues. Germline-derived CDR1 and CDR2 are SQVTM and ANQGSEA. The CDR3 nucleotides are TGCAGCGTCATACAGAGCAACTATGGCTACACCTTC. Translated: CSVIQSNYGYTF.

The J gene is TRBJ2-7, the V gene TRBV19; D is ambiguous. The V and J ends lost 3 bases and 0 bases respectively, with 9 bases between them. The CDR3 sequence is 14 residues long. Germline CDR1 is LNHDA and CDR2 is SQIVND (reference sequence). The CDR3 nucleotides read TGTGCCAGTAGTATGGTACTGGTCTCCTACGAGCAGTACTTC. This gives the protein CASSMVLVSYEQYF.

The chain employs TRBV5-8 and TRBJ1-2; 11 bases line up with TRBD1. J gave up 3 bases and V 0 bases, and 4 bases lay outside the gene matches. Germline CDR1 reads SGHTS; CDR2 reads YDEGEE. CDR3 size: 16 residues. CDR3 sequence: CASSLAAGQGDYGYTF. In DNA form, the CDR3 reads TGTGCCAGCAGCTTGGCCGCGGGACAGGGGGACTATGGCTACACCTTC.

The chain recombines TRBV19 with TRBJ2-4, with 14 bases lining up with TRBD2. Germline loops: CDR1 LNHDA, CDR2 SQIVND (reference sequence). Trimming took 10 bases from V and 0 from J; bases not matched to a gene: 11. The CDR3 is made up of 18 amino acids. The CDR3 sequence is CATNSGTSGGVAKNIQYF. CDR3 DNA sequence: TGTGCCACCAACTCCGGGACTAGCGGGGGAGTAGCCAAAAACATTCAGTACTTC.

V gene TRBV5-1 combines with J gene TRBJ2-2; 7 bases fit TRBD1. Germline V gene lookup returns CDR1 SGHRS and CDR2 YFSETQ. Unmatched junction bases numbered 6, after V lost 0 bases and J lost 4 bases. This CDR3 comprises 16 residues. CDR3 nucleotides: TGCGCCAGCAGCTTGGATCCCAGGGGGAGCACCGGGGAGCTGTTTTTT. It yields the protein CASSLDPRGSTGELFF.

The chain links TRBV13 to TRBJ1-3; 8 bases match TRBD1. The germline V gene encodes CDR1 PRHDT and CDR2 FYEKMQ (reference sequence). Unmatched junction bases numbered 6, after V lost 5 bases and J lost 0 bases. The CDR3 extends over 16 amino acids. DNA for the CDR3: TGTGCCAGCAGCCCAGGACAGGGACGCTCTGGAAACACCATATATTTT. It specifies CASSPGQGRSGNTIYF.

CDR3 region: CASSTGGISGNTIYF. The CDR3 DNA reads TGTGCCAGCAGCACCGGAGGCATCTCTGGAAACACCATATATTTT. V gene TRBV5-4 combines with J gene TRBJ1-3, with no clear D. With 4 bases removed from V and 0 bases from J, the gap between germline ends came to 11 bases. The CDR3 has 15 residues. From germline, CDR1 is SGHNT and CDR2 YYREEE (reference sequence).

The chain employs TRBV19 and TRBJ1-6, with D possibly matching TRBD1 (5 bases). The germline V and J ends were trimmed by 1 base and 9 bases, with 10 bases remaining between them. CDR1 and CDR2 from the germline V gene are LNHDA and SQIVND (reference sequence). This CDR3 comprises 14 residues. CDR3 in amino acids: CASSIVGGGSPLHF. CDR3 DNA: TGTGCCAGTAGTATAGTGGGGGGTGGTTCACCCCTCCACTTT.

The rearrangement joins TRBV19 to TRBJ2-7, with TRBD2 matching over 10 bases. J lost 0 bases, V lost 6 bases, and 2 bases had no gene match. CDR1 and CDR2 from the germline V gene are LNHDA and SQIVND (reference sequence). The CDR3 is 14 amino acids. Here the CDR3 DNA reads TGTGCCAGTAGGGAGCGGGGGGGCTCCTACGAGCAGTACTTC. It codes for CASRERGGSYEQYF.

The gene calls are TRBV5-1 and TRBJ2-3, with 14 bases that match TRBD2. The CDR3 is 17 amino acids. With 3 bases clipped from V and 6 bases from J, the junction kept 9 bases outside the gene matches. CDR1 SGHRS and CDR2 YFSETQ come from the germline V gene. In DNA, the CDR3 is TGCGCCAGCAGCTACCCCCGACTAGCGGGGGGGGCGGATACGCAGTATTTT. It codes for CASSYPRLAGGADTQYF.

This sequence joins TRBV12-5 and TRBJ1-5; 8 nucleotides match TRBD1. The CDR3 is 14 amino acids. The germline gives CDR1 LGHNT, CDR2 FRNRAP. The junction had 5 bases not matched to a gene; V was cut back by 4 bases and J by 6 bases. The CDR3 loop is CASGWDRRSQPQHF. The DNA of the CDR3 is TGTGCTAGTGGTTGGGACAGGAGGAGTCAGCCCCAGCATTTT. The full variable domain, rest sourced from reference TRBV12-5 and TRBJ1-5, is DARVTQTPRHKVTEMGQEVTMRCQPILGHNTVFWYRQTMMQGLELLAYFRNRAPLDDSGMPKDRFSAEMPDATLATLKIQPSEPRDSAVYFCASGWDRRSQPQHFGDGTRLSIL.

In this sample, this clone turned up once. The V call is TRBV7-8, the J call TRBJ1-3; TRBD1 matches at 12 bases. The J segment lost 4 bases and the V segment lost 5 bases, leaving 9 bases of the junction unmatched. This CDR3 has 17 amino acids. Germline assignment: CDR1 SGHVS and CDR2 FQNEAQ. The DNA for the CDR3 is TGTGCCAGCAGCCCGGGACAGGGGGCCTCGGGGGGAAACACCATATATTTT. Protein sequence: CASSPGQGASGGNTIYF. The whole variable domain, filled in from reference TRBV7-8 and TRBJ1-3, reads GAGVSQSPRYKVAKRGQDVALRCDPISGHVSLFWYQQALGQGPEFLTYFQNEAQLDKSGLPSDRFFAERPEGSVSTLKIQRTQQEDSAVYLCASSPGQGASGGNTIYFGEGSWLTVV.

This chain links TRBV30 with TRBJ2-1; perhaps TRBD1 as D (5 bases). CDR1 is GTSNPN, CDR2 SVGIG, per germline (reference sequence). V lost 0 bases to trimming and J lost 10 bases, with 10 bases between them. The CDR3 extends over 12 amino acids. The CDR3 DNA reads TGTGCCTGGAGTGTAATCCCAGGGGAGCAGTTCTTC. This sequence encodes CAWSVIPGEQFF. The full variable domain, completed using reference TRBV30 and TRBJ2-1, is SQTIHQWPATLVQPVGSPLSLECTVEGTSNPNLYWYRQAAGRGLQLLFYSVGIGQISSEVPQNLSASRPQDRQFILSSKKLLLSDSGFYLCAWSVIPGEQFFGPGTRLTVL.

This chain uses TRBV27 with TRBJ2-3, with 8 nucleotides matching TRBD1. The V and J ends lost 5 bases and 5 bases, in that order; junction bases with no gene match: 15. The CDR3 totals 17 residues. Germline assignment: CDR1 MNHEY and CDR2 SMNVEV (reference sequence). The CDR3 DNA sequence: TGTGCCAGCAGTCGAACCCGGACAGGGAGTCGACGAGATACGCAGTATTTT. Amino acid sequence: CASSRTRTGSRRDTQYF.